This paragraph reports one TCR beta chain. Losses at the gene ends were 3 bases for V and 7 bases for J; bases not matched to a gene: 3. Germline V gene sequence: CDR1 GTSNPN, CDR2 SVGIG (reference sequence). The CDR3 is 13 residues long. The repertoire was sequenced with immunoSEQ multiplex PCR; TCRdb's copy has only in-frame clones and lacks some. Of roughly 29,000 clones listed, approximately 83% are singletons. Followed longitudinally, the Seattle patients had been enrolled during active infection. This sample was taken from a study of blood T cell repertoires in COVID-19. This chain links TRBV30 with TRBJ1-6; 7 nucleotides match TRBD1. The receptor was derived from a woman of 80 years or more with COVID-19, enrolled during active disease. Sequencing was done on a sample of peripheral blood. CDR3 amino acids: CAWRKGANSPLHF. CDR3 in DNA: TGTGCCTGGAGGAAGGGGGCCAATTCACCCCTCCACTTT.